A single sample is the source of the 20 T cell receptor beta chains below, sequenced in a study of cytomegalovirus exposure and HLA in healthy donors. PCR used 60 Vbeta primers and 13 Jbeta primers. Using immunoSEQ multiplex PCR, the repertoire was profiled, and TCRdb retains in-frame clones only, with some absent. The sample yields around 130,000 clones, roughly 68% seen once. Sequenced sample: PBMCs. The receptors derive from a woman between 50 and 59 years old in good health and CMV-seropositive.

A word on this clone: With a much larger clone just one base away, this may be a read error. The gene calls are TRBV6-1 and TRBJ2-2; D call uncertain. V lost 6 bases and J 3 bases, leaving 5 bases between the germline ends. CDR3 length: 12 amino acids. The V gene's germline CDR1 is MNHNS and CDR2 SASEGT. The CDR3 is CASSSDTGELFF. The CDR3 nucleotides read TGTGCCAGCAGCTCGGACACCGGGGAGCTGTTTTTT.

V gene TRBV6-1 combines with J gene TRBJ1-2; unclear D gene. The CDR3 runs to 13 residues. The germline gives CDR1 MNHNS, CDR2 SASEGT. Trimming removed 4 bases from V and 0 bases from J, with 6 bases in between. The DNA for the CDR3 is TGTGCCAGCAGTGGCCAGACTAACTATGGCTACACCTTC. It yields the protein CASSGQTNYGYTF.

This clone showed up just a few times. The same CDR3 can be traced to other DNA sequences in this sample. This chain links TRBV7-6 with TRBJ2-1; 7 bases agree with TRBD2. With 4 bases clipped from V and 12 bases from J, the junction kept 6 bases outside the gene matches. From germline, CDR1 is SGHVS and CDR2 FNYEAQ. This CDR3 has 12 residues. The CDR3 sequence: CASSSSGGRQFF. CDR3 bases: TGTGCCAGCAGCTCCTCGGGGGGACGGCAGTTCTTC.

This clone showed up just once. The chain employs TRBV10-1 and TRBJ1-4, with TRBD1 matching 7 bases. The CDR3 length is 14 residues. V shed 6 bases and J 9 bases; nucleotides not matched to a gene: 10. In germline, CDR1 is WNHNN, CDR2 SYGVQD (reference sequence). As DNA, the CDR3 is TGCGCCAGCAGAGGCCAGGGGGGTGGGCAAAAACTGTTTTTT. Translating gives CASRGQGGGQKLFF.

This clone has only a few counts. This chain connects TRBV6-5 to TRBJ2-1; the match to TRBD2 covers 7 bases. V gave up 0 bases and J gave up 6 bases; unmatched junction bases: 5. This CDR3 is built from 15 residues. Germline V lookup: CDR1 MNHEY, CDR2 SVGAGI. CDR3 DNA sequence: TGTGCCAGCAGTTACTCCGGCGCGGGGGTCAATGAGCAGTTCTTC. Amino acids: CASSYSGAGVNEQFF.

CDR3 loop: CASGQRGLETQYF. The CDR3 DNA is TGTGCCAGCGGACAGCGGGGGTTAGAGACCCAGTACTTC. The V and J genes are TRBV7-9 and TRBJ2-5, with TRBD2 identical over 8 bases. Germline V gene sequence: CDR1 SEHNR, CDR2 FQNEAQ (reference sequence). V lost 8 bases, J lost 4 bases, and 6 bases stayed unmatched. The length of the CDR3 is 13 residues.

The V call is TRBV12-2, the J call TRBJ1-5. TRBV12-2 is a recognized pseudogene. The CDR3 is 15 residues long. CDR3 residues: CASRGRGDRNQPQHF. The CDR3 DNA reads TGTGCAAGTCGCGGGAGGGGGGACCGCAATCAGCCCCAGCATTTT.

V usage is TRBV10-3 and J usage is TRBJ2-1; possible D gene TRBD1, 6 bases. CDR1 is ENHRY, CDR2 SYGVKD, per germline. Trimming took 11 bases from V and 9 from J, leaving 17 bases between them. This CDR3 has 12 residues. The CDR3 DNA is TGTGCCGCCGCACAGGGACCGGGTGAGCAGTTCTTC. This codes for CAAAQGPGEQFF.

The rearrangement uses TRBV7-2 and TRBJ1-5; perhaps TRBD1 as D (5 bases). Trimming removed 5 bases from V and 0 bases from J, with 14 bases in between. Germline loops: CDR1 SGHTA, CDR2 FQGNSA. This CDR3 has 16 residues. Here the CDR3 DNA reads TGTGCCAGCAGCCCCCCAGGTAGGGGTAGCAATCAGCCCCAGCATTTT. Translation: CASSPPGRGSNQPQHF.

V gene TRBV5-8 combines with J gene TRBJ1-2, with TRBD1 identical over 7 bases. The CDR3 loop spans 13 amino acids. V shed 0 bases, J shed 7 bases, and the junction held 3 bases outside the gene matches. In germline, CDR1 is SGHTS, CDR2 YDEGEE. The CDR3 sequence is CASSLEGARGYTF. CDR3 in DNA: TGTGCCAGCAGCTTGGAGGGGGCGCGTGGCTACACCTTC.

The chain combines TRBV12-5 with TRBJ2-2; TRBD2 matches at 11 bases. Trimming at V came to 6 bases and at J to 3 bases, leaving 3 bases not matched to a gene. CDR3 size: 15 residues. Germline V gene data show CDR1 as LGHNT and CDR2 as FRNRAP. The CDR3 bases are TGTGCTAGTGGCCTGGGACTAGCGGACACCGGGGAGCTGTTTTTT. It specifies CASGLGLADTGELFF.

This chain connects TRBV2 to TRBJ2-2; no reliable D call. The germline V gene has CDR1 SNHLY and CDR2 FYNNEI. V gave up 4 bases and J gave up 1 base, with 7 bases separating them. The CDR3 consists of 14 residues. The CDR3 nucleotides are TGTGCCAGCAGTGCCCGGTTGAACACCGGGGAGCTGTTTTTT. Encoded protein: CASSARLNTGELFF.

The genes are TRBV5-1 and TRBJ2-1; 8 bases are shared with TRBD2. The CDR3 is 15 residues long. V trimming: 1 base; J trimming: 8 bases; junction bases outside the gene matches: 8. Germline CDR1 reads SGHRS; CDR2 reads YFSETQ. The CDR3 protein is CASSLKLAGGDEQFF. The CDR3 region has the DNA TGCGCCAGCAGCTTGAAGCTAGCGGGTGGGGATGAGCAGTTCTTC.

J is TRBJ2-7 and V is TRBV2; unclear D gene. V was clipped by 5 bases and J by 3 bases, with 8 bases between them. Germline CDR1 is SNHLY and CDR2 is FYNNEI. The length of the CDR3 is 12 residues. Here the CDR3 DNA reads TGTGCCAGCAGTTCCCGAGGCTACGAGCAGTACTTC. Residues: CASSSRGYEQYF.

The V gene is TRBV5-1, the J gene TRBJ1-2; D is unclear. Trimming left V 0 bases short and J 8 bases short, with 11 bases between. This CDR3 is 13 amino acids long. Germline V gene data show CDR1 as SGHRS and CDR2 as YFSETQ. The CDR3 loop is CASSLGLTTGYTF. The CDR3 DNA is TGCGCCAGCAGCTTGGGGCTTACTACAGGCTACACCTTC.

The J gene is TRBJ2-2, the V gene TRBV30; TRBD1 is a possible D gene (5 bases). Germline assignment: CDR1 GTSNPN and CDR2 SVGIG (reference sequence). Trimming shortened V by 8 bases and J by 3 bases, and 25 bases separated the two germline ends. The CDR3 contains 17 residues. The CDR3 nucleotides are TGTGCCCCATTATGGACATCCTATCGTTTTGACACCGGGGAGCTGTTTTTT. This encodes CAPLWTSYRFDTGELFF.

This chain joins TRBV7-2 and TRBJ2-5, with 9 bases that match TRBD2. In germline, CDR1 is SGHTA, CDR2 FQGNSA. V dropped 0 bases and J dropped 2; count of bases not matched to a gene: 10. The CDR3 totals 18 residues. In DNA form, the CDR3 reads TGTGCCAGCAGCTTAGCGCTAGCGGGGACCTATGCTCAAGAGACCCAGTACTTC. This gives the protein CASSLALAGTYAQETQYF.

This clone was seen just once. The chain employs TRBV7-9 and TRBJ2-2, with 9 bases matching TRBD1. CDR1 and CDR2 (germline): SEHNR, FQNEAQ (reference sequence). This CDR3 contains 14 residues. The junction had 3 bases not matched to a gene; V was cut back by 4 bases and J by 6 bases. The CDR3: CASSYRGRSGELFF. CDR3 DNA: TGTGCCAGCAGCTACAGGGGGCGGTCCGGGGAGCTGTTTTTT.

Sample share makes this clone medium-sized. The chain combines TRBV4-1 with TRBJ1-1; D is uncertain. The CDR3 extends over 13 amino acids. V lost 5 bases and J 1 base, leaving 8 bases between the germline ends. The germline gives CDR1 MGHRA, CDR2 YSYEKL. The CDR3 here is CASSTAKNTEAFF. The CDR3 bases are TGCGCCAGCAGCACCGCGAAGAACACTGAAGCTTTCTTT.

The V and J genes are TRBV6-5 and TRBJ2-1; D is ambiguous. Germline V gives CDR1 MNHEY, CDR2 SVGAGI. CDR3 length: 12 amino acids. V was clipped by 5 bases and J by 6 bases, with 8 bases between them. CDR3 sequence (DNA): TGTGCCAGCAGTACCCCAGGCAATGAGCAGTTCTTC. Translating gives CASSTPGNEQFF.